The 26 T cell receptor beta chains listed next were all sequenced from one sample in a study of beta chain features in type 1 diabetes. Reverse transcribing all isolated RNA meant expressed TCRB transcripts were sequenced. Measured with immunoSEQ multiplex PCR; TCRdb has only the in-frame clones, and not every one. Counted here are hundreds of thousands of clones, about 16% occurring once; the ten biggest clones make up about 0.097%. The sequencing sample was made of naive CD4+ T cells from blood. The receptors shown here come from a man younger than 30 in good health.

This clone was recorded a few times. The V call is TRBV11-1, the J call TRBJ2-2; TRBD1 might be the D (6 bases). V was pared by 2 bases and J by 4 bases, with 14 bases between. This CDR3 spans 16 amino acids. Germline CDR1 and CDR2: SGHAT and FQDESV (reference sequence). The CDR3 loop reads CASSLFWGPRTGELFF. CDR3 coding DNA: TGTGCCAGCAGCTTATTTTGGGGGCCGCGCACCGGGGAGCTGTTTTTT.

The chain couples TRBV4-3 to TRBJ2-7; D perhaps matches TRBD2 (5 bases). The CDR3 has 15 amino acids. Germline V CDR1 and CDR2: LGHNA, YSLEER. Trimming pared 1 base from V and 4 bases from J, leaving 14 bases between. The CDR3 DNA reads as TGCGCCAGCAGCCAAGCACCCGGGGAGTTGTACGAGCAGTACTTC. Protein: CASSQAPGELYEQYF.

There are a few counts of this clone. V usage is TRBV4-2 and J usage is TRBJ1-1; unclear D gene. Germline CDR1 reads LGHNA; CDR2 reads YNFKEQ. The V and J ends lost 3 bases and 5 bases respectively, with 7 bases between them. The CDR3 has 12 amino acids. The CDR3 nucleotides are TGTGCCAGCAGCCAGGGCCGGACTGAAGCTTTCTTT. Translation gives CASSQGRTEAFF.

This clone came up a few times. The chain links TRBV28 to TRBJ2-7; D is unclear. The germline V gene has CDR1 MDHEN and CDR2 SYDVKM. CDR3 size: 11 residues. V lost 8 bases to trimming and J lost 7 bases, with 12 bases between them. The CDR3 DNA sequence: TGTGCCAGCTACGTAGCTGATGAGCAGTACTTC. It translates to CASYVADEQYF.

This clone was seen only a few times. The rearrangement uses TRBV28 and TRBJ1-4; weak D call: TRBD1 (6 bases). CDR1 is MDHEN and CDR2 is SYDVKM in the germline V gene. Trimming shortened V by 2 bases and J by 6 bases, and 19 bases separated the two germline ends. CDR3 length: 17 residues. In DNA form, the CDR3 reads TGTGCCAGCAGTTTAGGTTCCTACAGGGTTAGGGATGAAAAACTGTTTTTT. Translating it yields CASSLGSYRVRDEKLFF.

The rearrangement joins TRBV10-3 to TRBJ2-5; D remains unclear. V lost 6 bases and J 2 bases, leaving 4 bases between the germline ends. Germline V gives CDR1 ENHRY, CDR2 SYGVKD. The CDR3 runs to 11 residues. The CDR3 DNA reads TGTGCCATCAGAAATCAAGAGACCCAGTACTTC. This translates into CAIRNQETQYF.

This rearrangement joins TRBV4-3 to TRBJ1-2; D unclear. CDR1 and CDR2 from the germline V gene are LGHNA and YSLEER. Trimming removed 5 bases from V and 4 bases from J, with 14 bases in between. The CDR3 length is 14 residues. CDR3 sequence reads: CASSYPGSSYGYTF. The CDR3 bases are TGCGCCAGCAGCTACCCCGGGAGCTCCTATGGCTACACCTTC.

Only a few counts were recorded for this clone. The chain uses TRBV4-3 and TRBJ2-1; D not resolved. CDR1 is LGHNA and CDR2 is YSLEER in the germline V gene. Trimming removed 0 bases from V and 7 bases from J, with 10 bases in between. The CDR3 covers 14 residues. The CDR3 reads CASSQDSARNEQFF. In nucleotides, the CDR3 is TGCGCCAGCAGCCAAGATTCAGCTAGGAATGAGCAGTTCTTC.

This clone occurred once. The CDR3 region has the DNA TGTGCCAGCAGTTCTAAGCGGGGGATTGCCGGTAGCACAGATACGCAGTATTTT. This sequence encodes CASSSKRGIAGSTDTQYF. The chain carries TRBV28 and TRBJ2-3, with TRBD2 matching over 8 bases. This CDR3 has 18 amino acids. The germline gives CDR1 MDHEN, CDR2 SYDVKM. J was trimmed by 0 bases and V by 4 bases; bases with no gene match: 12.

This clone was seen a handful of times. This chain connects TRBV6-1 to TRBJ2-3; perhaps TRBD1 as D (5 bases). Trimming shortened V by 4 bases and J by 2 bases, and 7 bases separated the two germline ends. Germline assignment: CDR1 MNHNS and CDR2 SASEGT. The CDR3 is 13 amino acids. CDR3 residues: CASSGQPTDTQYF. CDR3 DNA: TGTGCCAGCAGTGGACAGCCCACAGATACGCAGTATTTT.

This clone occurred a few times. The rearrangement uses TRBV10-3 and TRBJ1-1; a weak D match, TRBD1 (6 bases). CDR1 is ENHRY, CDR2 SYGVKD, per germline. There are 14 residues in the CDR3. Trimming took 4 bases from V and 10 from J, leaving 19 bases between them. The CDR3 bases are TGTGCCATCAGTGGTGGGGGGCGTAGACCCGGAGCTTTCTTT. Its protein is CAISGGGRRPGAFF.

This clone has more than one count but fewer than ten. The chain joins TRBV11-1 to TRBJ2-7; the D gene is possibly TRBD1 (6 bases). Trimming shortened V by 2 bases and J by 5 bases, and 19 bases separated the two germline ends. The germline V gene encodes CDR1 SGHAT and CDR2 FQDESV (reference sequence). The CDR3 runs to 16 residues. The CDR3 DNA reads TGTGCCAGCAGCTTAATAAACGCCTGGGGGCTGCACGAGCAGTACTTC. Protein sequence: CASSLINAWGLHEQYF.

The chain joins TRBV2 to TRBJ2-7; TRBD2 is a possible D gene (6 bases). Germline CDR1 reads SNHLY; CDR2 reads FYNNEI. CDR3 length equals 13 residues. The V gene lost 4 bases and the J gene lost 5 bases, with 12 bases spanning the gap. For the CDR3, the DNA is TGTGCCAGCAGTGTCGCGGGGATCGACGAGCAGTACTTC. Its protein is CASSVAGIDEQYF.

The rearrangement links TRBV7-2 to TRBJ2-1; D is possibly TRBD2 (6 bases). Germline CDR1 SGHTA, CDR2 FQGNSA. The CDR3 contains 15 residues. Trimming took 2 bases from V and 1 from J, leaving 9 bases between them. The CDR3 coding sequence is TGTGCCAGCAGCTTAAGAGGGAGGTCCTACAATGAGCAGTTCTTC. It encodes CASSLRGRSYNEQFF.

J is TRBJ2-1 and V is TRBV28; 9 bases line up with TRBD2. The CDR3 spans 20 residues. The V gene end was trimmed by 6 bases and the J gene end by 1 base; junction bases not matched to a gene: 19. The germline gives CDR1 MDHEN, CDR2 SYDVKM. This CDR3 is CASRPRLAAFSKGSYNEQFF. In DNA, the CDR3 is TGTGCCAGCAGACCCCGACTAGCGGCCTTCTCCAAGGGTTCCTACAATGAGCAGTTCTTC.

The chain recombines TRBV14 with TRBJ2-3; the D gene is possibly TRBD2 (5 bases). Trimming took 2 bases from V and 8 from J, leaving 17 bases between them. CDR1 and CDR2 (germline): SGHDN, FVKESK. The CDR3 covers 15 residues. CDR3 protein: CASSQRGWTRLTQYF. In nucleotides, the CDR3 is TGTGCCAGCAGCCAACGGGGATGGACGAGACTTACGCAGTATTTT.

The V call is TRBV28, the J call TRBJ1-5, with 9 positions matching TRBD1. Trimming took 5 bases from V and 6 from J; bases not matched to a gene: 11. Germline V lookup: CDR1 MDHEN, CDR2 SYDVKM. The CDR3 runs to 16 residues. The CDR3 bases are TGTGCCAGCAGTCCTCCCGGGACAGGGAATCGTCAGCCCCAGCATTTT. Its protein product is CASSPPGTGNRQPQHF.

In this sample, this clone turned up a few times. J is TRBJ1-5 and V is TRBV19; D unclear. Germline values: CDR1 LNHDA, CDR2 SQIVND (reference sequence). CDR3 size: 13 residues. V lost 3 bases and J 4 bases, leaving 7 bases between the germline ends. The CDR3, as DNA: TGTGCCAGTAGTATCTGGACGAATCAGCCCCAGCATTTT. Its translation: CASSIWTNQPQHF.

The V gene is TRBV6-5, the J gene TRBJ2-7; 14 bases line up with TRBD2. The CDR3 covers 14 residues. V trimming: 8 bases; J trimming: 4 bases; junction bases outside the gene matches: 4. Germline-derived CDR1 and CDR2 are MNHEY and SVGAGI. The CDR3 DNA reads TGTGCCAGCGGGGGGACTAGCGGGAGTTACGAGCAGTACTTC. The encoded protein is CASGGTSGSYEQYF.

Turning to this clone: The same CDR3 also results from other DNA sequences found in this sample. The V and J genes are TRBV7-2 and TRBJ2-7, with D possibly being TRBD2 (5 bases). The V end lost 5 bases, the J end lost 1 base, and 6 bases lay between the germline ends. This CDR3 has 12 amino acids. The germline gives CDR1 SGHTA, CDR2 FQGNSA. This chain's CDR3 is CASSRGSYEQYF. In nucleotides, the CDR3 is TGTGCCAGCAGCCGGGGATCCTACGAGCAGTACTTC.

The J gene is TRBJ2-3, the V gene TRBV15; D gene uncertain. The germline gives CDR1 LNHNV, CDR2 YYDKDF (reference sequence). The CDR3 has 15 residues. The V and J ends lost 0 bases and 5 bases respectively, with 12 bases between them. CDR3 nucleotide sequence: TGTGCCACCAGCAGAGATCGGGTGGTTTTAGATACGCAGTATTTT. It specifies CATSRDRVVLDTQYF.

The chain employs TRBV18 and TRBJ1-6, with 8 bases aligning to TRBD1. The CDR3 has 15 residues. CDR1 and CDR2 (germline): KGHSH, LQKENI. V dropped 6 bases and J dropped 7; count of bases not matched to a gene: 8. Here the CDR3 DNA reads TGTGCCAGCTCTCCGACAGGGGTGAGGAATTCACCCCTCCACTTT. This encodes CASSPTGVRNSPLHF.

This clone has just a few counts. The CDR3 nucleotides are TGTGCCAGCAGTTCGTATCGGGGCCGGGGGTACCAAGAGACCCAGTACTTC. It encodes CASSSYRGRGYQETQYF. The chain joins TRBV28 to TRBJ2-5, with D tentatively TRBD2 (6 bases). V lost 4 bases and J 0 bases, leaving 18 bases between the germline ends. CDR1 is MDHEN and CDR2 is SYDVKM in the germline V gene. The CDR3 has 17 amino acids.

Here the CDR3 DNA reads TGTGCCAGCTCACCGATGGGACAGTACACTGAAGCTTTCTTT. This encodes CASSPMGQYTEAFF. The chain uses TRBV18 and TRBJ1-1, with 7 bases aligning to TRBD1. V gave up 3 bases and J gave up 3 bases; unmatched junction bases: 4. The CDR3 loop spans 14 amino acids. Looked up from germline, CDR1 is KGHSH and CDR2 is LQKENI. Complete variable domain (other parts from reference TRBV18 and TRBJ1-1): NAGVMQNPRHLVRRRGQEARLRCSPMKGHSHVYWYRQLPEEGLKFMVYLQKENIIDESGMPKERFSAEFPKEGPSILRIQQVVRGDSAAYFCASSPMGQYTEAFFGQGTRLTVV.

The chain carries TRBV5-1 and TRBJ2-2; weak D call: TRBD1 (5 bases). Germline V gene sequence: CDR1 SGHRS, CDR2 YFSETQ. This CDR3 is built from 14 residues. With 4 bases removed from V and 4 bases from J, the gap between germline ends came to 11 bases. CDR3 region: CASSGALSTGELFF. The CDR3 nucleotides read TGCGCCAGCAGCGGGGCTTTGAGCACCGGGGAGCTGTTTTTT.

The CDR3 nucleotides read TGTGCCAGCAGCCAAGACCGCGGACAGGGAGCGACAGATACGCAGTATTTT. Translated: CASSQDRGQGATDTQYF. This chain links TRBV4-2 with TRBJ2-3; 8 bases fit TRBD1. Trimming removed 0 bases from V and 3 bases from J; junction bases left unmatched: 8. Germline V gives CDR1 LGHNA, CDR2 YNFKEQ. There are 17 residues in the CDR3.